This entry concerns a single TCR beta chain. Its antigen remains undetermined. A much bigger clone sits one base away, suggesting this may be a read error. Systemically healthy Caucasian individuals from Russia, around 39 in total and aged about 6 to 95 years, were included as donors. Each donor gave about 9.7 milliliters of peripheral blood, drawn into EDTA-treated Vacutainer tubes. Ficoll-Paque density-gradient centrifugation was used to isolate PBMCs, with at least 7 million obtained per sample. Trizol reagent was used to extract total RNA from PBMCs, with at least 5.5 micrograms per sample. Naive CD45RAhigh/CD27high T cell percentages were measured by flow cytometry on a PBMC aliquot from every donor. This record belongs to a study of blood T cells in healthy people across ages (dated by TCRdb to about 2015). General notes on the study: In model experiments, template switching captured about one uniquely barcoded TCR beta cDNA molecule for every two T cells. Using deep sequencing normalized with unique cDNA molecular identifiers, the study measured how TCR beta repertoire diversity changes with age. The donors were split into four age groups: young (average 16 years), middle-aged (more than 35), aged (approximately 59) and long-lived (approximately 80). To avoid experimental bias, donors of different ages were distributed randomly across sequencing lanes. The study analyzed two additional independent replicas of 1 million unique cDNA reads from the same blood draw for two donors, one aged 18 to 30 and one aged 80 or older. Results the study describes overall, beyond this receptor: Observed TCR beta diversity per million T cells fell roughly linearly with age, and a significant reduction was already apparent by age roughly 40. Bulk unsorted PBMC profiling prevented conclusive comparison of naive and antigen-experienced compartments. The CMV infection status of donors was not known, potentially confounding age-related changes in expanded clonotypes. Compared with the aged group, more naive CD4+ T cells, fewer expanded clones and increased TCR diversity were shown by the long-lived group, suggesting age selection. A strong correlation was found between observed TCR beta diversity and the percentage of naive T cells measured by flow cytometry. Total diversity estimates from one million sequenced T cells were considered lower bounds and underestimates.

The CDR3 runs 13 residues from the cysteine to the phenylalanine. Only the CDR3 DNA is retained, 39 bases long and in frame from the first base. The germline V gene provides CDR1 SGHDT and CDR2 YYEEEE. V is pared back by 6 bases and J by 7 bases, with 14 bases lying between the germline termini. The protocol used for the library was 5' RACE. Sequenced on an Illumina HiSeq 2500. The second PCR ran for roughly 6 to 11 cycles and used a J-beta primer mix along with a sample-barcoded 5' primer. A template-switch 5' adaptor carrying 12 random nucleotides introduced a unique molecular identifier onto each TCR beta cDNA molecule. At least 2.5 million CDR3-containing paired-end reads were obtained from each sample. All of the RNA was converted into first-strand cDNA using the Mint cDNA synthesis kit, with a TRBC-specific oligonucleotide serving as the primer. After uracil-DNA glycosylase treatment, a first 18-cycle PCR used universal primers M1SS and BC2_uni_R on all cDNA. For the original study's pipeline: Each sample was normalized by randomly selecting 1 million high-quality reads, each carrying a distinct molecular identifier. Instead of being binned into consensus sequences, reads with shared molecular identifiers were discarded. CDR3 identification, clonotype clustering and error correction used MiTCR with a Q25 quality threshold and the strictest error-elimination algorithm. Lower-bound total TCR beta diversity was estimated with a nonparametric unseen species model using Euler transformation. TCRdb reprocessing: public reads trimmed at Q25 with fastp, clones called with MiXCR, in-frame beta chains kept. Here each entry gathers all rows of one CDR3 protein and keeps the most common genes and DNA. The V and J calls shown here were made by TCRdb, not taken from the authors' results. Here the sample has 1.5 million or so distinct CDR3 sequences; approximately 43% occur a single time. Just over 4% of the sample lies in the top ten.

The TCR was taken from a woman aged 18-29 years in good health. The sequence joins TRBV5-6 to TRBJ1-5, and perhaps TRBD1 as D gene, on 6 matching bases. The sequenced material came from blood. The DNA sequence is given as TGTGCCAGCAACCTGGGGGGGGCCCAGCCCCAGCATTTT. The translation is CASNLGGAQPQHF.